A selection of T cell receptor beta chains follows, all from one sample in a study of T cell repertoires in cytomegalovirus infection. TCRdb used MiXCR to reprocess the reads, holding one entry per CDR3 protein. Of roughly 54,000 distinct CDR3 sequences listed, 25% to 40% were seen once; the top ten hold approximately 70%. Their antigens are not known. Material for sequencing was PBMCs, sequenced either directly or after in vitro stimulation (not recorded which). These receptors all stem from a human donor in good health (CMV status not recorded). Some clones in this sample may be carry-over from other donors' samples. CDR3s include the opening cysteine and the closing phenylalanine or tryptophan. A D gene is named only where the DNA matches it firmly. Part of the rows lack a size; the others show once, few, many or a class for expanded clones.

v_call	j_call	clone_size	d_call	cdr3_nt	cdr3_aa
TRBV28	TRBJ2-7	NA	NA	TGTGCCAGCAGTTTAGACGAGCAGTACTTC	CASSLDEQYF
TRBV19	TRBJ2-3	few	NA	TGTGCCAGTACCGGGACCAGCACAGATACGCAGTATTTT	CASTGTSTDTQYF
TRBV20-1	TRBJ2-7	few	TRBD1	TGCAGTGCTACCAACAGGGGCACCCCCTCCTACGAGCAGTACTTC	CSATNRGTPSYEQYF
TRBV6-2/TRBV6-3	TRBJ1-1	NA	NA	TGTGCCAGCACCAGGACACAAAAACAAGCTTTCTTT	CASTRTQKQAFF
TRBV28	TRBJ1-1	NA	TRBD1	TGTGCCAGCGGGACCCGGGGACAGGCTTTCTTT	CASGTRGQAFF
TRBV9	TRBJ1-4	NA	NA	TGTGCCAGCAGCACAGGACAGAGCACCCCTGAAAAACTGTTTTTT	CASSTGQSTPEKLFF
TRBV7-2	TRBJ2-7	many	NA	TGTGCCAGCAGCTTAGTCGGGGGAGGGGGTTCCTACGAGCAGTACTTC	CASSLVGGGGSYEQYF
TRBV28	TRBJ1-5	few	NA	TGTGCCAGCAGTTTGGGTGCGAGTGGCAATCAGCCCCAGCATTTT	CASSLGASGNQPQHF
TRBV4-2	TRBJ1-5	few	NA	TGTGCCAGCAGCCAAGATCCAAGGAATCAGCCCCAGCATTTT	CASSQDPRNQPQHF
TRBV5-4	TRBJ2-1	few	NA	TGTGCCAGCAGCTTTGGTGGTGAGCAGTTCTTC	CASSFGGEQFF
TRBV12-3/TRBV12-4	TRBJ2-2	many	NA	TGTGCCAGCAGCCGAGACCACCCCCCCTCCGGGGAGCTGTTTTTT	CASSRDHPPSGELFF
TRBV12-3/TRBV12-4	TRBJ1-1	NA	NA	TGTGCCAGCAGTCCCGGACACCAGAACACTGAAGCTTTCTTT	CASSPGHQNTEAFF
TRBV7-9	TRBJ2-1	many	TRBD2	TGTGCCAGCAGCTTAATGGGACTAGCGGAACACAATGAGCAGTTCTTC	CASSLMGLAEHNEQFF
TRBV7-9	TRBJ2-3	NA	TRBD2	TGTGCCAGCAGCAATAGGACTAGCGGAGTCCTGAATACGCAGTATTTT	CASSNRTSGVLNTQYF
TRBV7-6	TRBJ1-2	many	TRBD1	TGTGCCAGCAGCCCCGGGACAGGGAGAAGGGGTGGCTACACCTTC	CASSPGTGRRGGYTF
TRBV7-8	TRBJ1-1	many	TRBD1	TGTGCCAGCAGCTTAGCCAGACAGGGGTACACTGAAGCTTTCTTT	CASSLARQGYTEAFF
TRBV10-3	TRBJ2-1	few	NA	TGTGCCATCCGCGGGACTGAGGGCTACATTGAGCAGTTCTTC	CAIRGTEGYIEQFF
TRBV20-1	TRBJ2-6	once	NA	TGCAGTGCTGGTCGTGGGGCCAACGTCCTGACTTTC	CSAGRGANVLTF
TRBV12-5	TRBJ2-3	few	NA	TGTGCTAGTGGTTCCACAGGGACTAGCACAGATACGCAGTATTTT	CASGSTGTSTDTQYF
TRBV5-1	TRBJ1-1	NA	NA	TGCGCCAGCAGCCGGAGGGTGAACACTGAAGCTTTCTTT	CASSRRVNTEAFF
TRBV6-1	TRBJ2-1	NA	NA	TGTGCTAGCAGTCTGATCCGGAACAACAATGAGCAGTTCTTC	CASSLIRNNNEQFF
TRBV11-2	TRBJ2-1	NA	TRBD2	TGTGCCAGCAGCTTAGATGGGCTTGGGACTAGGAGGAATGAGCAGTTCTTC	CASSLDGLGTRRNEQFF
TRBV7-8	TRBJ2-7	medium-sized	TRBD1	TGTGCCAGCGCACTGCAGGGGGCCGACGAGCAGTACTTC	CASALQGADEQYF